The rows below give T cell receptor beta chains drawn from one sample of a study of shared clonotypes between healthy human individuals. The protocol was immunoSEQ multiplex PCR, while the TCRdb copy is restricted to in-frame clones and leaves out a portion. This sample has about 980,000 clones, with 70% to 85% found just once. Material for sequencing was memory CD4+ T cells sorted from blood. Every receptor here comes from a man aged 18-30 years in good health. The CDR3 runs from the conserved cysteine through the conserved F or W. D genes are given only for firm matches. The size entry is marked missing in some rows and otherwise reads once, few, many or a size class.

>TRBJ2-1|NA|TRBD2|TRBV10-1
TGCGCCAGCAGTGAGGGTCTAGCGGATAACAATGAGCAGTTCTTC
CASSEGLADNNEQFF
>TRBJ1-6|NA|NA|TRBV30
TGTGCCTGGAGTGGGCCAGGTGACAATTCACCCCTCCACTTT
CAWSGPGDNSPLHF
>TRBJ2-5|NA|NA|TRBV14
TGTGCCAGCAGCCGTGCCGGGCCCTTGTCGGAGACCCAGTACTTC
CASSRAGPLSETQYF
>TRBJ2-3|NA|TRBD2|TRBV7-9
TGTGCCAGCAGCCCGGAGGGACTAGCGAGCACAGATACGCAGTATTTT
CASSPEGLASTDTQYF
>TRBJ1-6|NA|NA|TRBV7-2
TGTGCCAGCAGCTTAGAATCCAGGCCCGCCTCACCCCTCCACTTT
CASSLESRPASPLHF
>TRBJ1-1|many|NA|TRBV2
TGTGCCAGCAGTGAAGGGGACATCCCTCAAGCTTTCTTT
CASSEGDIPQAFF
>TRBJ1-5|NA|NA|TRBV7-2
TGTGCCAGCAGCTTGGACGGAAGAGTTAGCAATCAGCCCCAGCATTTT
CASSLDGRVSNQPQHF
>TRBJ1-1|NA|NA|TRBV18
TGTGCCAGCTCCCAGGAATACACTGAAGCTTTCTTT
CASSQEYTEAFF
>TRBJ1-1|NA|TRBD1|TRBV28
TGTGCCAGCAGGGGGACAGGGGATCAGTCCACTGAAGCTTTCTTT
CASRGTGDQSTEAFF
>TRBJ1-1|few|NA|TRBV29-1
TGCAGCGTGAGGTGGGACACTGAAGCTTTCTTT
CSVRWDTEAFF
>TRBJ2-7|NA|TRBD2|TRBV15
TGTGCCACCAGCACCTCGATAGCGGGGACCTACGAGCAGTACTTC
CATSTSIAGTYEQYF
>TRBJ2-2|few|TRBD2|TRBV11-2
TGTGCCAGCAGCTTGCTGACTAGCGGGGCCACCGGGGAGCTGTTTTTT
CASSLLTSGATGELFF
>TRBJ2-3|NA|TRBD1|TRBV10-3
TGTGCCATCAAAGAGGCAGGGGGTTCAGATACGCAGTATTTT
CAIKEAGGSDTQYF
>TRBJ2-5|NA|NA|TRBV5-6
TGTGCCAGCAGCCTCCAGGGGGGGACCCAGTACTTC
CASSLQGGTQYF
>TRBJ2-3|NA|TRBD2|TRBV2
TGTGCCAGCAGTCCGGGGGGGAGCACAGATACGCAGTATTTT
CASSPGGSTDTQYF
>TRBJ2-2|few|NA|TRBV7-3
TGTGCCAGCAGCTTAATACCCGGGGGCACCGGGGAGCTGTTTTTT
CASSLIPGGTGELFF
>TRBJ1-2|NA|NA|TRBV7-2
TGTGCCAGCAGAAACCCGGGACGAGGGGATTATGGCTACACCTTC
CASRNPGRGDYGYTF
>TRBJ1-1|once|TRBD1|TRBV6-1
TGTGCCAGCAGTGGAGGGACAGTGAACACTGAAGCTTTCTTT
CASSGGTVNTEAFF
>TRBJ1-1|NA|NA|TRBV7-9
TGTGCCAGCAGCCCTCCGAACACTGAAGCTTTCTTT
CASSPPNTEAFF
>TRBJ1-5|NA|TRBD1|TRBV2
TGTGCCAGCAGCCTCCGGGACAGGGGGCTTGGCAATCAGCCCCAGCATTTT
CASSLRDRGLGNQPQHF
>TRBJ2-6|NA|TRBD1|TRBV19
TGTGCCAGTAGTCCCCACCCGACAGGGGCTGGGGCCAACGTCCTGACTTTC
CASSPHPTGAGANVLTF
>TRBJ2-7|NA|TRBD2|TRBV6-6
TGTGCCAGCAGTTACCCTGGTAGCGGGAGCTCCTACGAGCAGTACTTC
CASSYPGSGSSYEQYF
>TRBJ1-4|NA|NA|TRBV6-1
TGTGCCAGCATCCGGGACAAAACTAATGAAAAACTGTTTTTT
CASIRDKTNEKLFF
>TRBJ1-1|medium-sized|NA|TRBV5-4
TGTGCCAGCAGCTTGGTGACAGACGGGAACACTGAAGCTTTCTTT
CASSLVTDGNTEAFF
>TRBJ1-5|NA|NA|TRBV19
TGTGCCAGCGGGAACAGGGAGGGCAATCAGCCCCAGCATTTT
CASGNREGNQPQHF
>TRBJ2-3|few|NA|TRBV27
TGTGCCAGCCTGCGGAGATTCAGCACAGATACGCAGTATTTT
CASLRRFSTDTQYF